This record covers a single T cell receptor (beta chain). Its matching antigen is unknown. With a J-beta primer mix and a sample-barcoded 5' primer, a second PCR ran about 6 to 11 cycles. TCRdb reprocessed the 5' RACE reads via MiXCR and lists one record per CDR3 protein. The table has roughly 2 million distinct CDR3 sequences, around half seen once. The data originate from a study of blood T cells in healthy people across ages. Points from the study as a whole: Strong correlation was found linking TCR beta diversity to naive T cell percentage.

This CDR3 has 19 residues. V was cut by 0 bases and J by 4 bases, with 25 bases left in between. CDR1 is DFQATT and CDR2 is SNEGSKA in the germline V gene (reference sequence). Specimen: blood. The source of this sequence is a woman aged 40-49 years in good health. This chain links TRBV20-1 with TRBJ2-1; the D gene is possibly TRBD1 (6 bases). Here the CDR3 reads CSARDLTQGSGVSYNEQFF. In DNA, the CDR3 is TGCAGTGCTAGAGATCTCACACAGGGATCAGGGGTCTCTTACAATGAGCAGTTCTTC.